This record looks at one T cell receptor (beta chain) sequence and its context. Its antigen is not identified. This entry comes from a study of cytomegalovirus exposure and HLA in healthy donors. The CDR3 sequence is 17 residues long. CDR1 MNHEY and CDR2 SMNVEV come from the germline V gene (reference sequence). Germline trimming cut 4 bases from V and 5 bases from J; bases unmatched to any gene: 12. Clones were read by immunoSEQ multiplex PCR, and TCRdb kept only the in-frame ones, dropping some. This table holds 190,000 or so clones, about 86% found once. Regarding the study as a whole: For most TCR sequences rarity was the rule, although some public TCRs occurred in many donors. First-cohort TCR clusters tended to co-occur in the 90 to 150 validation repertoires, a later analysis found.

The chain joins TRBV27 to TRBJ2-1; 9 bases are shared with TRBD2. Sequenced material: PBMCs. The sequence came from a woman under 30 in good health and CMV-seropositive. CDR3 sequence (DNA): TGTGCCAGCAGTTCACCCCTTAGCGGGGGACGAAACAATGAGCAGTTCTTC. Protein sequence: CASSSPLSGGRNNEQFF.